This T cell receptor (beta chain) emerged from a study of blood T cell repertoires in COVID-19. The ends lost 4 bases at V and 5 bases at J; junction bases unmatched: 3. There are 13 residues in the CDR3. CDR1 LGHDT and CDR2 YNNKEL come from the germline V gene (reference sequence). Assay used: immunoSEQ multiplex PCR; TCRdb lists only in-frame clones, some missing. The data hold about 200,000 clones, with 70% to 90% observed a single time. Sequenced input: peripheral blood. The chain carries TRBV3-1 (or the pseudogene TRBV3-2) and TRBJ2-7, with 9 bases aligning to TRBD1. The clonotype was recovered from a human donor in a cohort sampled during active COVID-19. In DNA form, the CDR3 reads TGTGCCAGCAGCCGGGACAGGGCCCACGAGCAGTACTTC. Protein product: CASSRDRAHEQYF.